In its sample, the clone carrying this TCR beta chain was seen a few times. Its specificity is not known. The data are from a study of T cell repertoires in cytomegalovirus infection. Study-level information: Recently identified HLA-C-restricted CMV epitopes and well-studied HLA-B-restricted CMV epitopes were used by the study. CMV infection together with matching HLA type was indicated by public TCR beta signatures. Findings and limits, study-wide: The study identified carriers of CMV plus the relevant HLA from cumulative public TCR beta family frequency.

TCRdb recomputed calls from the reads with MiXCR, one row per CDR3 protein. The sample contains 70,000 to 85,000 distinct CDR3 sequences, roughly 40% of which appear only once. The CDR3 is 16 residues long. The germline V gene has CDR1 SEHNR and CDR2 FQNEAQ (reference sequence). The V and J ends lost 2 bases and 7 bases respectively, with 18 bases between them. The rearrangement links TRBV7-9 to TRBJ2-1; D gene uncertain. This specimen consisted of CD8+ T cells from cultured PBMCs, obtained from culture after CMV antigen stimulation. The receptor comes from a human donor in good health (CMV status not recorded). Some clones in this sample may be carry-over from other donors' samples. CDR3 nucleotides: TGTGCCAGCAGCTTAAATCCAGTCGGAAGTCTGAATGAGCAGTTCTTC. Protein: CASSLNPVGSLNEQFF.